This T cell receptor (beta chain) was identified during a study of shared clonotypes between healthy human individuals. Donors comprised healthy HIV-negative adults lacking recent acute infections or vaccinations. Trimming removed 6 bases from V and 3 bases from J, with 14 bases in between. Germline V lookup: CDR1 SNHLY, CDR2 FYNNEI. The length of the CDR3 is 15 residues. Scientists sequenced DNA from unsorted PBMC on ten immunoSEQ deep assay plates. The data were produced by immunoSEQ multiplex PCR, yet TCRdb's version contains in-frame clones alone and is incomplete. The sample contains fewer than 650,000 clones, around 78% of which appear only once.

Sequencing was done on a sample of PBMCs. This receptor was identified in a woman aged 40 to 49 in good health. Some clones in this sample may be carry-over from other donors' samples. The V and J genes are TRBV2 and TRBJ1-4; no clear D. CDR3 sequence reads: CASSPLRRSNEKLFF. The CDR3 bases are TGTGCCAGCAGCCCTCTCCGGCGGTCTAATGAAAAACTGTTTTTT.